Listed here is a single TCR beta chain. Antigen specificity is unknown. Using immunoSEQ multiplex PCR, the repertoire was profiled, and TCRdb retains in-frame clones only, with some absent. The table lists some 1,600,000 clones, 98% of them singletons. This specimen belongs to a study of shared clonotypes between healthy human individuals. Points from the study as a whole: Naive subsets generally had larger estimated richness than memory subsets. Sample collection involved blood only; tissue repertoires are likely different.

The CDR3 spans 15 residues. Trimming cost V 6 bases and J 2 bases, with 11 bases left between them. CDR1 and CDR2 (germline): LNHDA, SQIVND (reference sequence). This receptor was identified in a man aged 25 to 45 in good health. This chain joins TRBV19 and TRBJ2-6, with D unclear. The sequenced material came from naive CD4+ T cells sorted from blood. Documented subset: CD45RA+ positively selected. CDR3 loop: CASRFWETGANVLTF. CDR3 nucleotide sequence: TGTGCCAGTAGGTTTTGGGAAACTGGGGCCAACGTCCTGACTTTC.